Described below is a single TCR beta chain sequence and its context. Its specificity is not known. These data originate in a study of T cells in Graves' hyperthyroidism and ophthalmopathy. Study background: Specimen type is peripheral blood, collected at initial diagnosis prior to any treatment. The study, taken as a whole, reports: Blood shared most expanded thyroid clonotypes above 0.001.

From RNA transcripts, TCR beta CDR3 regions were amplified. First-round RT-PCR with HTBI primers amplified the TCR CDR3 region. One entry per CDR3 protein, called by TCRdb with MiXCR from the multiplex PCR reads. Altogether about 840,000 distinct CDR3 sequences are present, around 38% being singletons, with the ten largest covering 8.9%. This sequence was found in a young man with Graves' hyperthyroidism. The sample comprised blood.

CDR3 loop: CAWSVGGLGGNTIYF. For the CDR3, the DNA is TGTGCCTGGAGTGTCGGGGGTCTAGGAGGAAACACCATATATTTT. This chain uses TRBV5-6 with TRBJ1-3, with a possible D match to TRBD1 (5 bases). The CDR3 totals 15 residues. Germline values: CDR1 SGHDT, CDR2 YYEEEE. Trimming stripped 10 bases from V and 4 bases from J, with 21 bases between.